Listed here is a single T cell receptor (beta chain). This sample was taken from a study of blood T cell repertoires in COVID-19. As for the study in general: T cells, B-cell-depleted T cells, or PBMCs supplied cDNA or gDNA.

V lost 7 bases, J lost 2 bases, and 20 bases lay in between. Germline V CDR1 and CDR2: GTSNPN, SVGIG (reference sequence). This CDR3 is 15 amino acids long. Under the authors' procedure: Cell counts per sample came from amplifying reference gene primers. Clones were sequenced by immunoSEQ multiplex PCR, and TCRdb holds only the in-frame ones, with some missing. V, J and clone size are taken as reported in that table, and D and trimming were inferred from the DNA itself. The table has about 270,000 clones, 83% seen once. V gene TRBV30 combines with J gene TRBJ1-1; a weak D match, TRBD1 (5 bases). The sequence derives from a woman between 50 and 59 years old who had recovered from COVID-19. Sample: peripheral blood. CDR3 amino acids: CAFKRPSGANTEAFF. The DNA for the CDR3 is TGTGCCTTCAAACGTCCTTCTGGGGCTAACACTGAAGCTTTCTTT.